This T cell receptor beta chain derives from a study of OX40 agonist ivuxolimab in advanced cancers. About the investigation overall: The costimulatory receptor OX40 (CD134) was targeted by ivuxolimab, a fully human IgG2 agonistic monoclonal antibody. The paper reports the monotherapy dose-escalation portion (N of about 50 patients) of the phase I ivuxolimab trial. The dose-escalation cohort was 80% to 90% male with a mean age of about 65 years, ranging from roughly 20 to 80. Among the roughly 52 dose-escalation patients, about 19 had hepatocellular carcinoma, roughly 15 melanoma, 9 renal cell carcinoma and 9 head and neck cancer. Intravenous ivuxolimab was administered to patients every 2 weeks at six dose levels: 0.01, 0.1, 0.3, 1.5, 3 and 10 mg/kg. Prior anti-PD-1, anti-PD-L1 or anti-CTLA-4 therapy was permitted, and approximately 41% of dose-escalation patients had received checkpoint inhibitors. Partial responses occurred in three dose-escalation patients, of whom one had hepatocellular carcinoma and two had cutaneous melanoma. Peripheral TCRbeta sequencing was intended to test whether TCR sequence diversity was altered and clonal T-cell expansion was caused by ivuxolimab. Broad study findings and their caveats: Low levels of normalized T-cell clonal expansion were also seen in some nonresponding patients. The antigen specificity of the peripheral T cells that underwent clonal expansion was not determined. At doses of 0.1 to 3.0 mg/kg, clonal expansion of both CD4+ and CD8+ T cells in blood was seen between baseline and week 6. After ivuxolimab, expanded clones were on average more numerous among CD8+ T cells than among CD4+ T cells. Partial responders in the 0.1-3.0 mg/kg groups had among the lowest normalized peripheral clonal expansion, especially among CD8+ T cells.

Genomic DNA was isolated from the sorted cells so that the TCRbeta CDR3 region could be sequenced. The immunoSEQ Assay was used for sequencing of TCRbeta CDR3 regions. As stored in TCRdb, this immuneACCESS dataset retains in-frame rearrangements with V and J assigned. A fraction of the clones does not appear; measured against another copy, unresolved V genes explain less than half of the discrepancy, and the remainder lacks a known reason. The table for this sample lists tens of thousands of clones; about four fifths of them were counted only once. About 15% of the sample is held by the ten biggest clonotypes. Patients with a history of autoimmune disease or receiving systemic immunosuppression were excluded from the trial. Peripheral blood for TCR sequencing was collected from all dose cohorts at baseline, on cycle 4 day 1, and on cycle 7 day 1. Samples were obtained from an open-label, multicenter, first-in-human phase I dose-escalation trial of ivuxolimab. Adults with locally advanced or metastatic head and neck squamous cell, hepatocellular, melanoma or renal cell carcinoma were enrolled in the trial. Before TCR sequencing, CD4+ T cells and CD8+ T cells from peripheral blood were sorted into separate populations.

The CDR3, from cysteine to phenylalanine, totals 12 residues. Left in the record is the CDR3 DNA by itself, 36 bases read in frame from the first base. Cut back by 1 base and 6 bases, the V and J ends lie 6 bases apart. The germline V gene sets CDR1 to LGHNA and CDR2 to YNFKEQ. Comment on this clone: Its binding antigen is unknown. Base qualities are not recorded, but no much larger clone differs from it by a single base.

The rearranged segments are TRBV4-2 and TRBJ1-2, with no confidently assigned D gene. The sequencing used CD4+ or CD8+ T cells sorted from blood, collected in a trial of the OX40 agonist ivuxolimab. The sequence came from an adult with an advanced solid tumor such as melanoma, head and neck, liver or kidney cancer. The DNA is TGTGCCAGCAGCCAAGTCGGAGATGGCTACACCTTC. This yields the protein CASSQVGDGYTF.